One sample yielded the 2 T cell receptor beta chains listed below, sequenced in a study of response to subunit inactivated influenza vaccine. TCRdb used MiXCR to reprocess the RT-PCR reads, holding one entry per CDR3 protein. The sample shows roughly 500,000 distinct CDR3 sequences, 25% of them seen only once. Sample: CD4+ T cells sorted from PBMCs, taken 5 days after vaccination. These receptors all come from a man aged 45-65 years who received an inactivated influenza vaccine.

There are a few counts of this clonotype. The chain couples TRBV24-1 to TRBJ2-3, with 10 nucleotides matching TRBD2. In germline, CDR1 is KGHDR, CDR2 SFDVKD. The CDR3 has 14 amino acids. Unmatched junction bases numbered 5, after V lost 5 bases and J lost 7 bases. CDR3: CATSASGGRHTQYF. The CDR3 DNA reads as TGTGCCACCAGTGCTAGCGGGGGTCGGCATACGCAGTATTTT.

The chain uses TRBV4-3 and TRBJ2-5, with TRBD2 matching 13 bases. CDR1 LGHNA and CDR2 YSLEER come from the germline V gene. V shed 5 bases, J shed 5 bases, and the junction held 8 bases outside the gene matches. The CDR3 has 16 amino acids. The DNA of the CDR3 is TGCGCCAGCAGCGGCCGGACTAGCGGGGGAGGGGAGACCCAGTACTTC. Residues: CASSGRTSGGGETQYF.